The text below deals with one TCR beta chain. Its antigen is still unknown. The sample comes from a study of T cell responses to AZD1222 COVID-19 vaccine. Study background: Pooled samples include second doses given at about 4 or 12 weeks.

Findings and limits, study-wide: Among the donors, most were white British and more were female, and clonal diversity was possibly underestimated.

This CDR3 has 15 amino acids. Trimming removed 4 bases from V and 5 bases from J, with 17 bases in between. Germline values: CDR1 SGHRS, CDR2 YFSETQ. The repertoire was sequenced with immunoSEQ multiplex PCR; TCRdb's copy has only in-frame clones and lacks some. The sample comprises more than 100,000 clones, 75% to 90% of which are singletons, and 2% to 3% rests with the top ten. The chain employs TRBV5-1 and TRBJ2-3; D perhaps matches TRBD1 (5 bases). This sequence was found in an adult in good health. The material sequenced was peripheral blood, taken on day 0 of AZD1222 vaccination. CDR3 sequence (DNA): TGCGCCAGCAGCATCCCACAGGAGAGAGGAGATACGCAGTATTTT. Protein sequence: CASSIPQERGDTQYF. The complete variable domain, with remaining parts taken from reference TRBV5-1 and TRBJ2-3, reads KAGVTQTPRYLIKTRGQQVTLSCSPISGHRSVSWYQQTPGQGLQFLFEYFSETQRNKGNFPGRFSGRQFSNSRSEMNVSTLELGDSALYLCASSIPQERGDTQYFGPGTRLTVL.